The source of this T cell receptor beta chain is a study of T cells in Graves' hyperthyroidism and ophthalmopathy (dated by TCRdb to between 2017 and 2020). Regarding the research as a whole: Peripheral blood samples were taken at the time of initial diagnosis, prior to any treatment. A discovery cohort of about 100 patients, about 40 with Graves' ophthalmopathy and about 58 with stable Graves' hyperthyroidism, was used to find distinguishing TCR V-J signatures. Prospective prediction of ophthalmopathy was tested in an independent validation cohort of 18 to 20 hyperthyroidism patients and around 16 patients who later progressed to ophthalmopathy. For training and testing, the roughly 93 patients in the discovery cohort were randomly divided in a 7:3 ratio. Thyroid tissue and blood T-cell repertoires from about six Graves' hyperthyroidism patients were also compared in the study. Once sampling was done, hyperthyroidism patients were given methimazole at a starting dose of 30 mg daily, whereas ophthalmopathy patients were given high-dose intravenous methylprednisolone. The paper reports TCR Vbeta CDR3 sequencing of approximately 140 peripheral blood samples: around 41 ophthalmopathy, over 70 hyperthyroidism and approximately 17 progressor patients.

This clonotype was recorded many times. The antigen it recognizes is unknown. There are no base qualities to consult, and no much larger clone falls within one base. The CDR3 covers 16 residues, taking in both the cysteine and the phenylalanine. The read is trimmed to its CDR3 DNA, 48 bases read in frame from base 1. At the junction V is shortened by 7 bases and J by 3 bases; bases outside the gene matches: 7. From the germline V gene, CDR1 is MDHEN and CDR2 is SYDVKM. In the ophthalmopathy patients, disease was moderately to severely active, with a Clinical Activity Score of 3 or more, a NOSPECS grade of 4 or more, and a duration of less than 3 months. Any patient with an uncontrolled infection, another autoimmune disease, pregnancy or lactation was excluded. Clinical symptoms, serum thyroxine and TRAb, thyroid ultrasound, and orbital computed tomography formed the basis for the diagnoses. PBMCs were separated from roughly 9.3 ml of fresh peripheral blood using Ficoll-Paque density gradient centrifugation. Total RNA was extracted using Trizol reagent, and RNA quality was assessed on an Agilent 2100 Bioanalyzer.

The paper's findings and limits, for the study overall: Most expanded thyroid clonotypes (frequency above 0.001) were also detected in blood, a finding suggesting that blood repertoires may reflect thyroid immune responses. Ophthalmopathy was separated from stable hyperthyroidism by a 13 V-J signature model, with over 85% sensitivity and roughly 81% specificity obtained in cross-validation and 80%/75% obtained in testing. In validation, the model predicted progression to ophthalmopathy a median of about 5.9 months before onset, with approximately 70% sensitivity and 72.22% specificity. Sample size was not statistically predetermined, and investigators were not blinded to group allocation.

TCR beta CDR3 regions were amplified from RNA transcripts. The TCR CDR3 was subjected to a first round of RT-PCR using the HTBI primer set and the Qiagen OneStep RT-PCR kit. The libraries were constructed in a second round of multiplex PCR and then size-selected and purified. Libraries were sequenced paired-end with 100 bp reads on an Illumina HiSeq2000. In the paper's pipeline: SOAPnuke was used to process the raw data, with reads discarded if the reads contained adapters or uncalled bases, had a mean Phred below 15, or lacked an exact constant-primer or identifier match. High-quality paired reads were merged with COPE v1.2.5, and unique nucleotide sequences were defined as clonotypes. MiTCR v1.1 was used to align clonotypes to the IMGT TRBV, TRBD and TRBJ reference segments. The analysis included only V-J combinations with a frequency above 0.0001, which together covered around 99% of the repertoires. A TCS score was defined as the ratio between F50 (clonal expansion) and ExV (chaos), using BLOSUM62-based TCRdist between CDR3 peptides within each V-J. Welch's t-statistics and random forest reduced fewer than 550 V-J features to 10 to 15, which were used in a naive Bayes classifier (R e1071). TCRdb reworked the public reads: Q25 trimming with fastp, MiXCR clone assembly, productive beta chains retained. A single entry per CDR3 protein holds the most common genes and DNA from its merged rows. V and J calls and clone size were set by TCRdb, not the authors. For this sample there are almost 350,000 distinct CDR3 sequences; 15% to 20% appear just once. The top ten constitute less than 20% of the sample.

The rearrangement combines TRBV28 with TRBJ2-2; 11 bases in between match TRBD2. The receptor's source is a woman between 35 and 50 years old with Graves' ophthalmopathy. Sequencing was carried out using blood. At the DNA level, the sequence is TGTGCCAGCAAAGGACTAGCGGGCCAGTACACCGGGGAGCTGTTTTTT. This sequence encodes CASKGLAGQYTGELFF.